This T cell receptor (beta chain) stems from a study of beta chain features in type 1 diabetes. About the research overall: In age, gender and cell yields, patients were similar to healthy donors.

The authors reverse transcribed all of the isolated RNA, so sequencing captured expressed TCRB transcripts. Some clones are missing from TCRdb's copy, which holds only in-frame ones; the method was immunoSEQ multiplex PCR. The repertoire has under 350,000 clones, roughly 8% of them found once; the top ten carry roughly 1%. The V gene end was trimmed by 1 base and the J gene end by 8 bases; junction bases not matched to a gene: 5. CDR1 and CDR2 from the germline V gene are SGHTA and FQGNSA. This CDR3 has 14 amino acids. Sorting produced populations that all topped 95% purity. Turning to this clone: Antigen: not known.

Overall study results and limits: The similarity of naive, central memory and Treg TCRB repertoires appeared greater among patients than among healthy donors. VDJ junctions from patients with type 1 diabetes contained fewer insertions and more deletions.

The chain joins TRBV7-2 to TRBJ1-2; 9 nucleotides line up with TRBD1. The specimen sequenced was central memory CD4+ T cells from blood. The clonotype was recovered from a young woman in good health. This CDR3 is CASSLGQGVQGYTF. The CDR3 coding sequence is TGTGCCAGCAGCTTAGGACAGGGGGTGCAAGGCTACACCTTC.